These 6 T cell receptor beta chains share one sample of origin, sequenced in a study of graft-versus-host responses after intestinal transplantation. This table comes from immunoSEQ multiplex PCR, and its TCRdb copy is limited to in-frame clones, with some not included. The profile covers about 99,000 clones, with 93% appearing a single time and 0.9% to 1.5% taken by the ten largest. For these receptors, no antigen is known. This sample comprised unstimulated CD8+ T cells sorted from spleen or lymph node cells, obtained before intestinal transplant. The receptors here all came from a human donor who received an intestinal transplant.

The genes are TRBV2 and TRBJ2-5; 9 bases match TRBD1. J was trimmed by 3 bases and V by 3 bases; bases with no gene match: 2. This CDR3 region has 14 residues. Per the germline V gene, CDR1 is SNHLY and CDR2 is FYNNEI. The CDR3 bases are TGTGCCAGCAGTGACCGGACAGGGGAAGAGACCCAGTACTTC. Its translation is CASSDRTGEETQYF.

The chain employs TRBV11-3 and TRBJ2-7; no reliable D call. Germline CDR1 reads SGHNT; CDR2 reads YENEEA. V lost 1 base, J lost 2 bases, and 3 bases lay in between. CDR3 size: 12 residues. The CDR3 loop is CASSLAPYEQYF. CDR3 in DNA: TGTGCCAGCAGCTTAGCCCCCTACGAGCAGTACTTC.

The chain uses TRBV9 and TRBJ2-7; D may be TRBD2 (7 bases). With 0 bases removed from V and 4 bases from J, the gap between germline ends came to 14 bases. The CDR3 covers 15 residues. Germline V gene lookup returns CDR1 SGDLS and CDR2 YYNGEE. The CDR3 nucleotides are TGTGCCAGCAGCGTAGACCAGGGAGGGGGTTACGAGCAGTACTTC. Its protein product is CASSVDQGGGYEQYF.

CDR3: CASSEGTGLNSPLHF. CDR3 sequence (DNA): TGTGCCAGCAGTGAAGGGACAGGCCTAAATTCACCCCTCCACTTT. V usage is TRBV2 and J usage is TRBJ1-6; 7 bases agree with TRBD1. The CDR3 sequence is 15 residues long. V shed 1 base and J 7 bases; nucleotides not matched to a gene: 4. CDR1 is SNHLY and CDR2 is FYNNEI in the germline V gene.

The CDR3 DNA sequence: TGTGCCAGCAGCCCCGGGGGAGTTCTCGAAGCTTTCTTT. It is translated as CASSPGGVLEAFF. The genes are TRBV27 and TRBJ1-1, with D perhaps TRBD1 (5 bases). The CDR3 covers 13 residues. Germline CDR1 reads MNHEY; CDR2 reads SMNVEV (reference sequence). Trimming shortened V by 6 bases and J by 8 bases, and 16 bases separated the two germline ends.

This chain uses TRBV10-2 with TRBJ1-2; D is perhaps TRBD1 (5 bases). This CDR3 region has 15 residues. Trimming removed 8 bases from V and 4 bases from J, with 20 bases in between. CDR1 WSHSY and CDR2 SAAADI come from the germline V gene. The CDR3 protein is CASHPTGYPLYGYTF. DNA of the CDR3: TGCGCCAGCCATCCTACAGGCTACCCCCTCTATGGCTACACCTTC.